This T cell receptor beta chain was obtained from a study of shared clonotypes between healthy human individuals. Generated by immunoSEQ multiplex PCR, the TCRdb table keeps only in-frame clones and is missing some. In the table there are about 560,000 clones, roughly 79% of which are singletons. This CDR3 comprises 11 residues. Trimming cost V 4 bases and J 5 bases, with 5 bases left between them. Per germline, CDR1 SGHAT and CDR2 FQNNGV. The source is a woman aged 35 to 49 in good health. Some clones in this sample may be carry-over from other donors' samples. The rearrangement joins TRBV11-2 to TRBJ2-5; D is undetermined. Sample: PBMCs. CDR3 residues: CASSYAETQYF. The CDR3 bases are TGTGCCAGCAGCTACGCGGAGACCCAGTACTTC.